The 10 T cell receptor beta chains below were found in one sample sequenced in a study of read filtering for tumor transcriptome and immune sequencing (dated by TCRdb to between 2020 and 2021). The sample was run on an Illumina HiSeq 4000. The Immunoverse kit was used to build TCR libraries from around 420 ng RNA, with molecular barcoded adaptors covering alpha/delta and beta/gamma chains. The public reads were run again by TCRdb, first through fastp at Q25 and then through MiXCR, and only productive beta chains were kept. One record per CDR3 amino acid sequence lists the most common genes and DNA. A total of some 46,000 distinct CDR3 sequences appear in this sample, 20% of them only once. Together, the top ten hold more than 30% of the sample. The sequencing sample was made of a population of CD138-negative cells sorted from bone marrow. The intended sense of this specimen's cell subset or site label: bone marrow mononuclear cells depleted of CD138+ plasma/myeloma cells by negative magnetic selection. The source of these receptors is a donor over 35 with multiple myeloma.

V usage is TRBV3-1 and J usage is TRBJ2-2; no clear D. The CDR3 runs 12 residues. Germline CDR1 LGHDT, CDR2 YNNKEL (reference sequence). V lost 5 bases and J lost 3, with 4 bases in between. This CDR3 is CASSSDTGELFF. The CDR3 nucleotides read TGTGCCAGCAGCTCCGACACCGGGGAGCTGTTTTTT. The full variable domain, its missing parts supplied by reference TRBV3-1 and TRBJ2-2, is DTAVSQTPKYLVTQMGNDKSIKCEQNLGHDTMYWYKQDSKKFLKIMFSYNNKELIINETVPNRFSPKSPDKAHLNLHINSLELGDSAVYFCASSSDTGELFFGEGSRLTVL.

Concerning this clonotype: A far larger clone is off by one base, so a read error is likely. This chain connects TRBV6-1 to TRBJ1-1; a possible D gene is TRBD1 (6 bases). V lost 5 bases and J lost 0, with 22 bases in between. The CDR3 is 18 residues long. Germline V CDR1 and CDR2: MNHNS, SASEGT. CDR3 bases: TGTGCCAGCAGTTATATGGGGACACTGGGAAAGTTGAACACTGAAGCTTTCTTT. It yields the protein CASSYMGTLGKLNTEAFF.

The chain joins TRBV2 to TRBJ2-3; the match to TRBD1 covers 9 bases. This CDR3 contains 16 residues. Per germline, CDR1 SNHLY and CDR2 FYNNEI. V lost 3 bases, J lost 4 bases, and 8 bases stayed unmatched. The CDR3 spells CASSDFGQGKADTQYF. The CDR3, as DNA: TGTGCCAGCAGTGATTTTGGACAGGGGAAGGCAGATACGCAGTATTTT. Full variable domain (rest looked up from reference TRBV2 and TRBJ2-3): EPEVTQTPSHQVTQMGQEVILRCVPISNHLYFYWYRQILGQKVEFLVSFYNNEISEKSEIFDDQFSVERPDGSNFTLKIRSTKLEDSAMYFCASSDFGQGKADTQYFGPGTRLTVL.

This clonotype was counted many times. CDR3: CSAKRESETQYF. The CDR3 DNA is TGCAGTGCCAAAAGGGAGTCCGAGACCCAGTACTTC. V is TRBV20-1 and J is TRBJ2-5; maybe TRBD2 (5 bases). Trimming took off 6 bases at V and 5 bases at J, with 13 bases between the two ends. The CDR3 covers 12 residues. Looked up from germline, CDR1 is DFQATT and CDR2 is SNEGSKA (reference sequence).

In its sample, this clonotype was seen many times. This rearrangement joins TRBV12-3 or TRBV12-4 to TRBJ2-1; the D is unclear. The CDR3 spans 14 residues. V gave up 3 bases and J gave up 6 bases, with 12 bases separating them. CDR3 residues: CASSLYLRSNEQFF. As DNA, the CDR3 is TGTGCCAGCAGTTTGTATCTCCGAAGCAATGAGCAGTTCTTC.

This clonotype came up many times. The chain has TRBV3-1 and TRBJ2-2; D gene uncertain. V was clipped by 4 bases and J by 0 bases, with 9 bases between them. CDR3 size: 15 residues. In germline, CDR1 is LGHDT, CDR2 YNNKEL (reference sequence). The CDR3 loop is CASSLRLSNTGELFF. The CDR3 DNA sequence: TGTGCCAGCAGCCTGCGACTCTCGAACACCGGGGAGCTGTTTTTT.

About this clonotype itself: Being one base from a much bigger clone, this may be a read error. The chain couples TRBV29-1 to TRBJ2-7, with a tentative D call TRBD1 (5 bases). Germline V CDR1 and CDR2: SQVTM, ANQGSEA. There are 12 residues in the CDR3. V gave up 8 bases and J gave up 3 bases, with 14 bases separating them. Written as DNA, the CDR3 is TGCAGCTACCGACAGCAGAGCTACGAGCAGTACTTC. Its protein is CSYRQQSYEQYF.

This clonotype has a count of ten or more. The chain joins TRBV5-1 to TRBJ2-3; the D is unclear. Germline V gives CDR1 SGHRS, CDR2 YFSETQ. V lost 2 bases, J lost 3 bases, and 10 bases lay in between. CDR3 length equals 14 residues. The CDR3 bases are TGCGCCAGCAGCTTTTTCCACACGACAGATACGCAGTATTTT. Amino acid sequence: CASSFFHTTDTQYF.

As for this clonotype: A read error is possible here, since a much larger clone lies one base away. The V call is TRBV28, the J call TRBJ1-4; tentatively, D is TRBD1 (5 bases). Germline CDR1 MDHEN, CDR2 SYDVKM. This CDR3 has 16 amino acids. V lost 8 bases, J lost 2 bases, and 18 bases lay in between. The CDR3 DNA follows: TGTGCCAGCGTCCGAAGTGGGGGGGTTACTAATGAAAAACTGTTTTTT. Its translation is CASVRSGGVTNEKLFF.

In its sample, this clonotype was seen many times. The J gene is TRBJ1-6, the V gene TRBV20-1; D unclear. This CDR3 has 11 residues. Germline V gene data show CDR1 as DFQATT and CDR2 as SNEGSKA (reference sequence). V was cut by 0 bases and J by 14 bases, with 8 bases left in between. Here the CDR3 reads CSARDLYALHF. In DNA form, the CDR3 reads TGCAGTGCTAGAGATCTTTACGCCCTCCACTTT.